One sample yielded the 25 T cell receptor beta chains listed below, sequenced in a study of T cells in Graves' hyperthyroidism and ophthalmopathy. The investigators amplified TCR beta CDR3 regions from RNA transcripts. TCR CDR3 underwent first-round RT-PCR with the HTBI primer set. MiXCR, run by TCRdb on the multiplex PCR reads, gives a single entry per CDR3 protein. This table has roughly 300,000 distinct CDR3 sequences, less than 30% appearing once. Sequences were obtained from blood. These receptors originate from a man in his forties or fifties with Graves' hyperthyroidism that later progressed to Graves' ophthalmopathy.

Ten or more counts support this clonotype. The chain employs TRBV18 and TRBJ1-1; no reliable D call. There are 15 residues in the CDR3. Trimming stripped 8 bases from V and 4 bases from J, with 20 bases between. Germline V gene lookup returns CDR1 KGHSH and CDR2 LQKENI. The CDR3, as DNA: TGTGCCAGCACCGGAACGACGGTGGCCGGCACTGAAGCTTTCTTT. Encoded protein: CASTGTTVAGTEAFF.

Many counts were recorded for this clonotype. As DNA, the CDR3 is TGCAGTGCTATGGGTGGAATGTGGACAGGGACTGAAGCTTTCTTT. Encoded protein: CSAMGGMWTGTEAFF. The chain links TRBV20-1 to TRBJ1-1, with 8 bases identical to TRBD1. The J segment lost 5 bases and the V segment lost 4 bases, leaving 12 bases of the junction unmatched. The CDR3 has 15 amino acids. CDR1 DFQATT and CDR2 SNEGSKA come from the germline V gene (reference sequence).

This clonotype was counted only a few times. The chain joins TRBV11-2 to TRBJ2-2; 7 nucleotides agree with TRBD1. This CDR3 is built from 19 residues. The J segment lost 4 bases and the V segment lost 6 bases, leaving 20 bases of the junction unmatched. Germline V gene data show CDR1 as SGHAT and CDR2 as FQNNGV. The CDR3 coding sequence is TGTGCCAGCAGGGTTGAGGGGGCGAGCCCTCAGAGGGGCACCGGGGAGCTGTTTTTT. This codes for CASRVEGASPQRGTGELFF.

This clonotype showed up many times. The rearrangement uses TRBV6-2 or TRBV6-3 and TRBJ2-5, with 7 bases matching TRBD2. V shed 7 bases and J 5 bases; nucleotides not matched to a gene: 16. This CDR3 spans 16 amino acids. The germline gives CDR1 MNHEY, CDR2 SVGEGT. CDR3 protein: CASTKPAARERETQYF. In DNA, the CDR3 is TGTGCCAGCACCAAGCCTGCCGCGCGGGAGCGGGAGACCCAGTACTTC.

This clonotype was observed many times. The gene calls are TRBV7-2 and TRBJ1-2, with 7 bases fitting TRBD1. CDR3 length equals 14 residues. The trim removed 5 bases at V and 4 bases at J, leaving 7 bases unmatched. The germline CDR1 and CDR2 sequences are SGHTA and FQGNSA. The CDR3 nucleotides are TGTGCCAGCAGCATCGACAGGGTTGGCTATGGCTACACCTTC. Translated, it gives CASSIDRVGYGYTF.

The sample holds a few counts of this clonotype. The chain combines TRBV7-8 with TRBJ2-5, with 8 bases identical to TRBD2. The CDR3 contains 16 residues. Trimming at V came to 6 bases and at J to 4 bases, leaving 13 bases not matched to a gene. CDR1 SGHVS and CDR2 FQNEAQ come from the germline V gene. DNA for the CDR3: TGTGCCAGCAGTATCAACCAACTAGCGGAGACAGAGACCCAGTACTTC. This codes for CASSINQLAETETQYF.

This clonotype was recorded at least ten times. This sequence joins TRBV28 and TRBJ1-2; D is unresolved. V was pared by 2 bases and J by 4 bases, with 8 bases between. Germline loops: CDR1 MDHEN, CDR2 SYDVKM. The CDR3 has 13 amino acids. CDR3 sequence: CASSLGSFYGYTF. DNA for the CDR3: TGTGCCAGCAGTTTAGGCAGCTTCTATGGCTACACCTTC.

This clonotype was found many times. The rearrangement joins TRBV7-2 to TRBJ2-5; 10 nucleotides match TRBD2. Germline CDR1 and CDR2: SGHTA and FQGNSA. Unmatched junction bases numbered 10, after V lost 7 bases and J lost 5 bases. The CDR3 covers 15 residues. CDR3 amino acids: CASNHRAGGHETQYF. CDR3 bases: TGTGCCAGCAACCATCGAGCGGGAGGGCACGAGACCCAGTACTTC.

This clonotype was detected ten times or more. The chain is built from TRBV6-1 and TRBJ2-2; D call uncertain. This CDR3 region has 12 residues. CDR1 and CDR2 from the germline V gene are MNHNS and SASEGT. V shed 3 bases and J shed 6 bases, with 5 bases lying between them. The CDR3 here is CASSDRSGELFF. For the CDR3, the DNA is TGTGCCAGCAGTGACAGGTCCGGGGAGCTGTTTTTT.

This clonotype was recorded at least ten times. V usage is TRBV19 and J usage is TRBJ1-1, with no clear D. The CDR3 is 14 amino acids. Trimming pared 4 bases from V and 0 bases from J, leaving 9 bases between. CDR1 is LNHDA, CDR2 SQIVND, per germline (reference sequence). CDR3 sequence (DNA): TGTGCCAGTAGTAGCGGCTCCCTGAACACTGAAGCTTTCTTT. Its protein product is CASSSGSLNTEAFF. The full variable domain, its missing parts supplied by reference TRBV19 and TRBJ1-1, is DGGITQSPKYLFRKEGQNVTLSCEQNLNHDAMYWYRQDPGQGLRLIYYSQIVNDFQKGDIAEGYSVSREKKESFPLTVTSAQKNPTAFYLCASSSGSLNTEAFFGQGTRLTVV.

This clonotype was seen repeatedly, ten times or more. The chain carries TRBV9 and TRBJ2-7, with D possibly matching TRBD2 (7 bases). Germline V CDR1 and CDR2: SGDLS, YYNGEE. V was clipped by 0 bases and J by 0 bases, with 16 bases between them. The CDR3 has 17 residues. In DNA form, the CDR3 reads TGTGCCAGCAGCGTAGCTGGGGGAGGGGGGAGCTCCTACGAGCAGTACTTC. The encoded protein is CASSVAGGGGSSYEQYF.

This clonotype appeared many times. A much more abundant neighbour one base away suggests this may be a read error. The chain employs TRBV7-9 and TRBJ2-2; unclear D gene. Deletions cut 1 base from V and 7 bases from J, with 4 bases between. In germline, CDR1 is SEHNR, CDR2 FQNEAQ (reference sequence). The length of the CDR3 is 12 residues. The CDR3 region is CASSLEIGELFF. CDR3 DNA sequence: TGTGCCAGCAGCTTAGAGATCGGGGAGCTGTTTTTT.

The chain is built from TRBV6-1 and TRBJ2-7; D is possibly TRBD1 or TRBD2 (5 bases each). Trimming removed 5 bases at V and 2 bases at J, with 22 bases between. The germline CDR1 and CDR2 sequences are MNHNS and SASEGT. The CDR3 is made up of 17 amino acids. The CDR3 nucleotides read TGTGCCAGCAGTCGAGGACCCTGGGACCGACGGACCTACGAGCAGTACTTC. Protein: CASSRGPWDRRTYEQYF.

This clonotype was counted ten times or more. The CDR3 DNA is TGTGCCAGCAGTTTAAGGGGGACTAGCGGGAAAGAGACCCAGTACTTC. It specifies CASSLRGTSGKETQYF. This chain links TRBV12-3 or TRBV12-4 with TRBJ2-5, with 13 bases fitting TRBD2. Trimming cost V 2 bases and J 3 bases; bases outside gene matches: 3. CDR3 length: 16 amino acids.

This clonotype was detected ten times or more. This chain uses TRBV28 with TRBJ2-2; D not certain. The CDR3 consists of 14 residues. The germline gives CDR1 MDHEN, CDR2 SYDVKM. Trimming removed 3 bases from V and 0 bases from J, with 5 bases in between. In DNA, the CDR3 is TGTGCCAGCAGTTTTCGGACGAACACCGGGGAGCTGTTTTTT. Its protein product is CASSFRTNTGELFF.

V is TRBV6-1 and J is TRBJ2-7, with 9 bases identical to TRBD1. Unmatched junction bases numbered 7, after V lost 6 bases and J lost 7 bases. The CDR3 loop spans 13 amino acids. Germline V lookup: CDR1 MNHNS, CDR2 SASEGT. This chain's CDR3 is CASSWDREGEQYF. The CDR3 region has the DNA TGTGCCAGCAGCTGGGACAGGGAGGGTGAGCAGTACTTC.

This clonotype was seen many times. The junction does not match germline at one end; this may be a read error. The chain couples TRBV2 to TRBJ2-5; D is undetermined. In germline, CDR1 is SNHLY, CDR2 FYNNEI. CDR3 length: 12 amino acids. The CDR3 loop is CASCGWPEAQYF. The CDR3 nucleotides read TGTGCCAGCTGCGGATGGCCAGAGGCCCAGTACTTC.

V and J are TRBV6-2 or TRBV6-3 and TRBJ1-5, with unresolved D. The CDR3 totals 16 residues. The germline V gene has CDR1 MNHEY and CDR2 SVGEGT. With 2 bases removed from V and 3 bases from J, the gap between germline ends came to 14 bases. The CDR3 spells CASSYGGRSLNQPQHF. The CDR3 coding sequence is TGTGCCAGCAGTTACGGTGGACGTTCACTCAATCAGCCCCAGCATTTT.

V is TRBV6-5 and J is TRBJ1-5; no reliable D call. Trimming removed 4 bases from V and 4 bases from J, with 8 bases in between. Per the germline V gene, CDR1 is MNHEY and CDR2 is SVGAGI. This CDR3 is built from 13 residues. The CDR3 sequence is CASSLLGNQPQHF. CDR3 nucleotides: TGTGCCAGCAGTTTACTGGGGAATCAGCCCCAGCATTTT.

This clonotype was seen repeatedly, ten times or more. The chain carries TRBV3-1 and TRBJ1-1; no reliable D call. V was trimmed by 0 bases and J by 3 bases, leaving 5 bases between them. This CDR3 has 13 residues. Germline CDR1 reads LGHDT; CDR2 reads YNNKEL (reference sequence). In DNA form, the CDR3 reads TGTGCCAGCAGCCAAGACAGACACACTGAAGCTTTCTTT. Translating it yields CASSQDRHTEAFF.

The chain joins TRBV20-1 to TRBJ2-5; D is undetermined. Between the trimmed V and J ends, which lost 6 bases and 0 bases, there was a span of 8 bases. CDR1 and CDR2 (germline): DFQATT, SNEGSKA (reference sequence). This CDR3 contains 12 residues. CDR3 residues: CSAAAYQETQYF. In nucleotides, the CDR3 is TGCAGTGCCGCAGCTTACCAAGAGACCCAGTACTTC.

This clonotype was counted ten times or more. J is TRBJ2-7 and V is TRBV19; 9 bases map to TRBD1. CDR1 and CDR2 from the germline V gene are LNHDA and SQIVND (reference sequence). The V gene end was trimmed by 9 bases and the J gene end by 3 bases; junction bases not matched to a gene: 6. This CDR3 is built from 13 residues. Here the CDR3 DNA reads TGTGCCAGCCGGGACAGGGTCAACTACGAGCAGTACTTC. Residues: CASRDRVNYEQYF. Looking up the rest from reference TRBV19 and TRBJ2-7 gives the full variable domain: DGGITQSPKYLFRKEGQNVTLSCEQNLNHDAMYWYRQDPGQGLRLIYYSQIVNDFQKGDIAEGYSVSREKKESFPLTVTSAQKNPTAFYLCASRDRVNYEQYFGPGTRLTVT.

This clonotype was counted ten times or more. The chain has TRBV12-3 or TRBV12-4 and TRBJ1-2; the D is unclear. The CDR3 runs 12 residues. V gave up 8 bases and J gave up 5 bases, with 12 bases separating them. CDR3 sequence (DNA): TGTGCCAGCGCGGACCTGAAGTATGGCTACACCTTC. Its translation is CASADLKYGYTF.

This sequence joins TRBV30 and TRBJ2-6; no definite D call. This CDR3 is 16 amino acids long. Germline loops: CDR1 GTSNPN, CDR2 SVGIG (reference sequence). Trimming removed 0 bases from V and 0 bases from J, with 9 bases in between. The DNA for the CDR3 is TGTGCCTGGAGTGTAATGACGGTCTCTGGGGCCAACGTCCTGACTTTC. It is translated as CAWSVMTVSGANVLTF. The full variable domain, with the rest looked up from reference TRBV30 and TRBJ2-6, is SQTIHQWPATLVQPVGSPLSLECTVEGTSNPNLYWYRQAAGRGLQLLFYSVGIGQISSEVPQNLSASRPQDRQFILSSKKLLLSDSGFYLCAWSVMTVSGANVLTFGAGSRLTVL.

Of note for this clonotype: The germline gene is not matched at one end of the junction; a read error may be the cause. V and J are TRBV11-1 and TRBJ2-7; 7 bases agree with TRBD2. The germline V gene has CDR1 SGHAT and CDR2 FQDESV (reference sequence). There are 15 residues in the CDR3. CDR3 amino acids: CASSLAEALTGEQYF. The CDR3 coding sequence is TGTGCCAGCAGCCTAGCGGAAGCCCTTACCGGCGAGCAGTACTTC.